This is a list of T cell receptor beta chains from one sample in a study of spatial heterogeneity in lung cancer. MiXCR was run by TCRdb on the 5' RACE reads, yielding one entry per CDR3 protein. The table includes about 25,000 distinct CDR3 sequences, 6% detected once. The input for sequencing was PBMCs, taken at follow-up. These receptors were obtained from a male donor with early-stage non-small cell lung cancer. CDR3s include the opening cysteine and the closing phenylalanine or tryptophan. D genes are given only for firm matches. Clone size is not always given. Where it is, it says once, few, many or a class for expanded clones.

J gene: TRBJ1-5; clone size: many; CDR3 length: 13; V gene: TRBV6-1; D gene: TRBD1; CDR3 protein: CASRWQGDQPQHF; CDR3 DNA: TGTGCCAGCAGGTGGCAGGGGGATCAGCCCCAGCATTTT
J gene: TRBJ2-1; clone size: few; CDR3 length: 17; V gene: TRBV4-2; D gene: NA; CDR3 protein: CASSQVFGAARYNEQFF; CDR3 DNA: TGTGCCAGCAGCCAAGTCTTTGGGGCGGCTCGCTACAATGAGCAGTTCTTC
J gene: TRBJ1-1; clone size: NA; CDR3 length: 13; V gene: TRBV7-8; D gene: NA; CDR3 protein: CASSPRANTEAFF; CDR3 DNA: TGTGCCAGCAGCCCAAGGGCGAACACTGAAGCTTTCTTT
J gene: TRBJ1-5; clone size: few; CDR3 length: 14; V gene: TRBV24-1; D gene: NA; CDR3 protein: CATSDPGGAQPQHF; CDR3 DNA: TGTGCCACCAGTGACCCAGGCGGCGCCCAGCCCCAGCATTTT
J gene: TRBJ1-1; clone size: many; CDR3 length: 13; V gene: TRBV28; D gene: NA; CDR3 protein: CASSLGGATEAFF; CDR3 DNA: TGTGCCAGCAGTCTTGGGGGGGCCACTGAAGCTTTCTTT
J gene: TRBJ2-3; clone size: many; CDR3 length: 17; V gene: TRBV5-1; D gene: TRBD2; CDR3 protein: CASSLVPIAGGTDTQYF; CDR3 DNA: TGCGCCAGCAGCTTGGTCCCTATAGCGGGGGGAACAGATACGCAGTATTTT
J gene: TRBJ2-6; clone size: many; CDR3 length: 18; V gene: TRBV6-2/TRBV6-3; D gene: TRBD2; CDR3 protein: CASSYSGLGSAGANVLTF; CDR3 DNA: TGTGCCAGCAGTTACTCTGGACTAGGTTCGGCTGGGGCCAACGTCCTGACTTTC
J gene: TRBJ2-1; clone size: many; CDR3 length: 13; V gene: TRBV24-1; D gene: NA; CDR3 protein: CATSGLQGIEQFF; CDR3 DNA: TGTGCCACCAGTGGGCTTCAGGGTATTGAGCAGTTCTTC
J gene: TRBJ2-1; clone size: many; CDR3 length: 10; V gene: TRBV11-2; D gene: NA; CDR3 protein: CASNGGEQFF; CDR3 DNA: TGTGCCAGCAATGGCGGTGAGCAGTTCTTC
J gene: TRBJ1-6; clone size: many; CDR3 length: 14; V gene: TRBV29-1; D gene: TRBD1; CDR3 protein: CSVRDGTGGSPLHF; CDR3 DNA: TGCAGCGTTAGGGACGGGACAGGGGGTTCACCCCTCCACTTT
J gene: TRBJ2-1; clone size: NA; CDR3 length: 15; V gene: TRBV5-1; D gene: NA; CDR3 protein: CASTLIADSYNEQFF; CDR3 DNA: TGCGCCAGCACCCTTATAGCGGACTCCTACAATGAGCAGTTCTTC
J gene: TRBJ2-7; clone size: few; CDR3 length: 15; V gene: TRBV6-2/TRBV6-3; D gene: NA; CDR3 protein: CASSYSRDHNYEQYF; CDR3 DNA: TGTGCCAGCAGTTACAGTCGTGACCACAACTACGAGCAGTACTTC
J gene: TRBJ1-5; clone size: few; CDR3 length: 15; V gene: TRBV5-6; D gene: NA; CDR3 protein: CASQSRQPVIQPQHF; CDR3 DNA: TGTGCCAGCCAGAGCAGACAGCCGGTCATTCAGCCCCAGCATTTT
J gene: TRBJ2-1; clone size: few; CDR3 length: 14; V gene: TRBV20-1; D gene: NA; CDR3 protein: CSIQTENSYNEQFF; CDR3 DNA: TGCAGTATCCAGACTGAAAACTCCTACAATGAGCAGTTCTTC
J gene: TRBJ2-2; clone size: few; CDR3 length: 16; V gene: TRBV12-3/TRBV12-4; D gene: NA; CDR3 protein: CASPPLWTSEVGELFF; CDR3 DNA: TGTGCCAGCCCCCCCTTATGGACGTCGGAGGTCGGGGAGCTGTTTTTT
J gene: TRBJ1-5; clone size: many; CDR3 length: 12; V gene: TRBV29-1; D gene: NA; CDR3 protein: CSASDPNQPQHF; CDR3 DNA: TGCAGCGCTTCCGACCCGAATCAGCCCCAGCATTTT
J gene: TRBJ2-1; clone size: many; CDR3 length: 15; V gene: TRBV5-1; D gene: NA; CDR3 protein: CASSAQQSSYNEQFF; CDR3 DNA: TGCGCCAGCAGTGCCCAGCAGTCCTCCTACAATGAGCAGTTCTTC
J gene: TRBJ1-1; clone size: many; CDR3 length: 14; V gene: TRBV19; D gene: NA; CDR3 protein: CASSRTAPNTEAFF; CDR3 DNA: TGTGCCAGTAGTAGGACGGCTCCGAACACTGAAGCTTTCTTT
J gene: TRBJ2-3; clone size: few; CDR3 length: 15; V gene: TRBV12-3/TRBV12-4; D gene: TRBD2; CDR3 protein: CASSPVAGGQDTQYF; CDR3 DNA: TGTGCCAGCAGTCCCGTAGCGGGGGGCCAGGACACGCAGTATTTT
J gene: TRBJ2-7; clone size: NA; CDR3 length: 13; V gene: TRBV11-2; D gene: NA; CDR3 protein: CASSSTDTYEQYF; CDR3 DNA: TGTGCCAGCAGCTCGACGGACACTTACGAGCAGTACTTC
J gene: TRBJ1-4; clone size: many; CDR3 length: 14; V gene: TRBV4-3; D gene: TRBD1; CDR3 protein: CASSQGHRGEKLFF; CDR3 DNA: TGCGCCAGCAGCCAAGGTCACAGGGGTGAAAAACTGTTTTTT
J gene: TRBJ1-5; clone size: many; CDR3 length: 13; V gene: TRBV5-1; D gene: NA; CDR3 protein: CASSQGSNQPQHF; CDR3 DNA: TGCGCCAGCAGTCAGGGAAGCAATCAGCCCCAGCATTTT
J gene: TRBJ2-4; clone size: many; CDR3 length: 21; V gene: TRBV4-3; D gene: TRBD2; CDR3 protein: CASSQDVTSGRVGESKNIQYF; CDR3 DNA: TGCGCCAGCAGCCAAGATGTGACTAGCGGGAGGGTTGGAGAATCCAAAAACATTCAGTACTTC
J gene: TRBJ1-2; clone size: many; CDR3 length: 13; V gene: TRBV19; D gene: NA; CDR3 protein: CASTPQANYGYTF; CDR3 DNA: TGTGCCAGTACCCCCCAAGCTAACTATGGCTACACCTTC
J gene: TRBJ2-3; clone size: NA; CDR3 length: 15; V gene: TRBV19; D gene: NA; CDR3 protein: CASSIRGEGTDTQYF; CDR3 DNA: TGTGCCAGTAGTATTAGGGGGGAGGGCACAGATACGCAGTATTTT
J gene: TRBJ1-1; clone size: few; CDR3 length: 15; V gene: TRBV4-3; D gene: TRBD1; CDR3 protein: CASSQDLGQGTEAFF; CDR3 DNA: TGCGCCAGCAGCCAAGATCTGGGACAGGGCACTGAAGCTTTCTTT
J gene: TRBJ1-1; clone size: many; CDR3 length: 14; V gene: TRBV25-1; D gene: NA; CDR3 protein: CASRGPMGVTEAFF; CDR3 DNA: TGTGCCAGCAGGGGGCCAATGGGGGTCACTGAAGCTTTCTTT
J gene: TRBJ1-5; clone size: few; CDR3 length: 16; V gene: TRBV6-2/TRBV6-3; D gene: NA; CDR3 protein: CASDLGGPHSNQPQHF; CDR3 DNA: TGTGCCAGCGACTTAGGAGGGCCTCATAGCAATCAGCCCCAGCATTTT
J gene: TRBJ1-2; clone size: few; CDR3 length: 16; V gene: TRBV7-2; D gene: NA; CDR3 protein: CASSFSGSATPYGYTF; CDR3 DNA: TGTGCCAGCAGCTTCTCAGGATCTGCTACCCCCTATGGCTACACCTTC
J gene: TRBJ2-7; clone size: NA; CDR3 length: 14; V gene: TRBV5-1; D gene: TRBD1; CDR3 protein: CASSTGQATYEQYF; CDR3 DNA: TGCGCCAGCAGCACTGGACAGGCTACCTACGAGCAGTACTTC
J gene: TRBJ1-6; clone size: many; CDR3 length: 15; V gene: TRBV6-2/TRBV6-3; D gene: NA; CDR3 protein: CASSYSDNANSPLHF; CDR3 DNA: TGTGCCAGCAGTTACTCGGACAATGCCAATTCACCCCTCCACTTT
J gene: TRBJ2-3; clone size: few; CDR3 length: 14; V gene: TRBV6-2/TRBV6-3; D gene: NA; CDR3 protein: CASSYSEFPDTQYF; CDR3 DNA: TGTGCCAGCAGTTATTCGGAGTTTCCAGATACGCAGTATTTT
J gene: TRBJ1-1; clone size: NA; CDR3 length: 15; V gene: TRBV7-9; D gene: NA; CDR3 protein: CASSLRGTGNTEAFF; CDR3 DNA: TGTGCCAGCAGCTTACGGGGCACGGGGAACACTGAAGCTTTCTTT
J gene: TRBJ2-1; clone size: many; CDR3 length: 15; V gene: TRBV12-3/TRBV12-4; D gene: TRBD1; CDR3 protein: CASNRGQGTYNEQFF; CDR3 DNA: TGTGCCAGCAATCGAGGACAGGGCACTTACAATGAGCAGTTCTTC
J gene: TRBJ1-4; clone size: few; CDR3 length: 14; V gene: TRBV18; D gene: NA; CDR3 protein: CASSPSWGREKLFF; CDR3 DNA: TGTGCCAGCTCACCCTCTTGGGGGCGAGAAAAACTGTTTTTT
J gene: TRBJ1-2; clone size: few; CDR3 length: 14; V gene: TRBV7-2; D gene: TRBD1; CDR3 protein: CASSLDRGRLGYTF; CDR3 DNA: TGTGCCAGCAGCCTGGACAGGGGGCGCCTTGGCTACACCTTC
J gene: TRBJ2-6; clone size: many; CDR3 length: 17; V gene: TRBV11-1; D gene: NA; CDR3 protein: CASSGRTWGRAANVLTF; CDR3 DNA: TGTGCCAGCTCCGGCAGGACATGGGGGCGTGCGGCCAACGTCCTGACTTTC
J gene: TRBJ2-3; clone size: NA; CDR3 length: 13; V gene: TRBV6-4; D gene: TRBD2; CDR3 protein: CASSGTRLDTQYF; CDR3 DNA: TGTGCCAGCAGTGGGACTAGATTAGATACGCAGTATTTT
J gene: TRBJ1-5; clone size: few; CDR3 length: 13; V gene: TRBV20-1; D gene: NA; CDR3 protein: CSASSGSNQPQHF; CDR3 DNA: TGCAGTGCTAGTTCGGGGTCTAATCAGCCCCAGCATTTT
J gene: TRBJ2-3; clone size: many; CDR3 length: 13; V gene: TRBV7-2; D gene: NA; CDR3 protein: CASSSEMADTQYF; CDR3 DNA: TGTGCCAGCAGCTCCGAGATGGCAGATACGCAGTATTTT
J gene: TRBJ1-1; clone size: many; CDR3 length: 17; V gene: TRBV13; D gene: TRBD1; CDR3 protein: CASSFPWTGRVRAEAFF; CDR3 DNA: TGTGCCAGCAGCTTTCCCTGGACAGGGCGAGTTAGGGCTGAAGCTTTCTTT
J gene: TRBJ1-6; clone size: many; CDR3 length: 14; V gene: TRBV6-5; D gene: TRBD1; CDR3 protein: CASSYRGQISPLHF; CDR3 DNA: TGTGCCAGCAGTTACCGGGGACAGATCTCACCCCTCCACTTT
J gene: TRBJ2-1; clone size: few; CDR3 length: 17; V gene: TRBV4-3; D gene: TRBD2; CDR3 protein: CASSQGDGTTTYNEQFF; CDR3 DNA: TGCGCCAGCAGCCAAGGCGATGGGACTACTACCTACAATGAGCAGTTCTTC
J gene: TRBJ2-2; clone size: many; CDR3 length: 13; V gene: TRBV14; D gene: NA; CDR3 protein: CASSLRQSGELFF; CDR3 DNA: TGTGCCAGCAGCCTGCGACAGTCCGGGGAGCTGTTTTTT
J gene: TRBJ2-5; clone size: many; CDR3 length: 15; V gene: TRBV7-2; D gene: NA; CDR3 protein: CASSRGRGLPGTQYF; CDR3 DNA: TGTGCCAGCAGCCGAGGACGGGGACTTCCAGGCACCCAGTACTTC
J gene: TRBJ1-1; clone size: many; CDR3 length: 13; V gene: TRBV6-5; D gene: NA; CDR3 protein: CASRNNEHTEAFF; CDR3 DNA: TGTGCCAGCAGAAACAATGAACACACTGAAGCTTTCTTT
J gene: TRBJ1-2; clone size: few; CDR3 length: 14; V gene: TRBV9; D gene: NA; CDR3 protein: CASTPQMGGYGYTF; CDR3 DNA: TGTGCCAGCACCCCCCAGATGGGGGGCTATGGCTACACCTTC
J gene: TRBJ2-1; clone size: many; CDR3 length: 15; V gene: TRBV19; D gene: NA; CDR3 protein: CASSNRAISYNEQFF; CDR3 DNA: TGTGCCAGTAGCAACCGGGCCATATCCTACAATGAGCAGTTCTTC
J gene: TRBJ1-5; clone size: many; CDR3 length: 13; V gene: TRBV19; D gene: NA; CDR3 protein: CASNDIENQPQHF; CDR3 DNA: TGTGCCAGTAACGACATTGAAAATCAGCCCCAGCATTTT
J gene: TRBJ2-3; clone size: many; CDR3 length: 16; V gene: TRBV24-1; D gene: TRBD1; CDR3 protein: CATSDLGTGGTDTQYF; CDR3 DNA: TGTGCCACCAGTGATTTAGGGACAGGTGGGACAGATACGCAGTATTTT
J gene: TRBJ2-5; clone size: few; CDR3 length: 14; V gene: TRBV19; D gene: NA; CDR3 protein: CASTRGAAGETQYF; CDR3 DNA: TGTGCCAGTACAAGGGGGGCAGCAGGAGAGACCCAGTACTTC
J gene: TRBJ2-3; clone size: NA; CDR3 length: 14; V gene: TRBV7-2; D gene: TRBD1; CDR3 protein: CASSLNRGADTQYF; CDR3 DNA: TGTGCCAGCAGCCTCAACAGGGGTGCAGATACGCAGTATTTT
J gene: TRBJ1-6; clone size: many; CDR3 length: 8; V gene: TRBV20-1; D gene: NA; CDR3 protein: CKAGPGDF; CDR3 DNA: TGCAAGGCAGGACCGGGAGACTTT
J gene: TRBJ2-3; clone size: NA; CDR3 length: 14; V gene: TRBV23-1; D gene: TRBD1; CDR3 protein: CASSQREGQGGQYF; CDR3 DNA: TGCGCCAGCAGTCAAAGGGAGGGACAGGGGGGACAGTATTTT
J gene: TRBJ2-1; clone size: many; CDR3 length: 14; V gene: TRBV29-1; D gene: TRBD2; CDR3 protein: CSGERSSGSNEQFF; CDR3 DNA: TGCAGCGGAGAAAGGTCTAGCGGGAGCAATGAGCAGTTCTTC